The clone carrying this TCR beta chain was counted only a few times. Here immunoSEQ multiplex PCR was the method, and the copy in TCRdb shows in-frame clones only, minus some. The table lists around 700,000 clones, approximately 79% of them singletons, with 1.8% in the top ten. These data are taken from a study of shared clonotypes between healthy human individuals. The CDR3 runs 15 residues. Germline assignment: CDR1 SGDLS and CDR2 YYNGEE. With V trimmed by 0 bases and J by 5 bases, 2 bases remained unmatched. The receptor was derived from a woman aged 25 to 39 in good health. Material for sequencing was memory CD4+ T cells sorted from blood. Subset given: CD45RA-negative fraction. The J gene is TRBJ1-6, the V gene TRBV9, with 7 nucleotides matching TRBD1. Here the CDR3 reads CASSVGGGDNSPLHF. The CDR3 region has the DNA TGTGCCAGCAGCGTAGGAGGGGGCGATAATTCACCCCTCCACTTT.